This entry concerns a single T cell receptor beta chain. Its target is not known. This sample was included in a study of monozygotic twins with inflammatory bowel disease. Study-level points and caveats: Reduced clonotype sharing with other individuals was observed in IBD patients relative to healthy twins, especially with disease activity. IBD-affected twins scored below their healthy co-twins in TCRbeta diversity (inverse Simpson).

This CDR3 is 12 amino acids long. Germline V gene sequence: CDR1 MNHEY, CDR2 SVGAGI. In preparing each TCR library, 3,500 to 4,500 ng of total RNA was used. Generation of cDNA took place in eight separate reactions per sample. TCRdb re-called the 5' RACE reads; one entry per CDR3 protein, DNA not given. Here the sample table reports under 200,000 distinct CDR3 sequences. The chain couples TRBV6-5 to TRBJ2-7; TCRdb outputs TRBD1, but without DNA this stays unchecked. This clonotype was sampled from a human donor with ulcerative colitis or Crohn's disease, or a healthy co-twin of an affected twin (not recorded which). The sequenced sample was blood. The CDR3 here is CASSQQGDEQYF.